Below are 8 T cell receptor beta chains sequenced from a single sample in a study of OX40 agonist ivuxolimab in advanced cancers. Assay: immunoSEQ multiplex PCR; the TCRdb copy retains only in-frame clones and omits some. The table lists about 120,000 clones, 80% to 90% of them singletons. Material: CD4+ or CD8+ T cells sorted from blood, obtained in a trial of the OX40 agonist ivuxolimab. These receptors originate from an adult with an advanced solid tumor such as melanoma, head and neck, liver or kidney cancer.

The gene calls are TRBV6-1 and TRBJ2-2; D assignment may be TRBD1 or TRBD2 (5 bases each). Trimming took off 11 bases at V and 0 bases at J, with 13 bases between the two ends. The CDR3 has 14 amino acids. Germline lookup yields CDR1 MNHNS and CDR2 SASEGT. Written as DNA, the CDR3 is TGTGCCTCCCTGGTGGGGGCGAACACCGGGGAGCTGTTTTTT. It encodes CASLVGANTGELFF.

This clone was observed once. The chain is built from TRBV4-3 and TRBJ2-7; 7 bases agree with TRBD1. The CDR3 is 14 residues long. V gave up 10 bases and J gave up 1 base; unmatched junction bases: 10. CDR1 LGHNA and CDR2 YSLEER come from the germline V gene. The CDR3 DNA reads TGCGCCATACCCGCGACAGGGCTTTCCTACGAGCAGTACTTC. This codes for CAIPATGLSYEQYF.

The chain employs TRBV6-6 and TRBJ2-1; 14 positions match TRBD2. The V segment lost 10 bases and the J segment 6 bases; nucleotides outside the gene matches: 5. CDR3 length equals 14 residues. The germline V gene has CDR1 MNHNY and CDR2 SVGAGI (reference sequence). The CDR3 here is CATMGLAGVNEQFF. The CDR3 DNA is TGTGCCACGATGGGACTAGCGGGGGTCAATGAGCAGTTCTTC.

The chain combines TRBV6-6 with TRBJ2-7; 10 positions match TRBD1. The V segment lost 6 bases and the J segment 2 bases; nucleotides outside the gene matches: 4. Germline V lookup: CDR1 MNHNY, CDR2 SVGAGI (reference sequence). The CDR3 covers 14 residues. The CDR3 region has the DNA TGTGCCAGCAGAGCCGGGACAGGGGCCTACGAGCAGTACTTC. This gives the protein CASRAGTGAYEQYF.

This chain connects TRBV11-2 to TRBJ2-1; TRBD1 agrees at 7 bases. Germline V CDR1 and CDR2: SGHAT, FQNNGV. The CDR3 totals 16 residues. V was pared by 1 base and J by 0 bases, with 3 bases of the junction left unmatched. The CDR3 protein is CASSLAGTASYNEQFF. DNA of the CDR3: TGTGCCAGCAGCTTAGCCGGGACAGCCTCCTACAATGAGCAGTTCTTC.

V usage is TRBV29-1 and J usage is TRBJ1-3; D call uncertain. CDR1 is SQVTM, CDR2 ANQGSEA, per germline. CDR3 size: 12 residues. Trimming removed 4 bases at V and 4 bases at J, with 8 bases between. In DNA, the CDR3 is TGCAGCGTTGCAGAATTCGGAAACACCATATATTTT. Protein sequence: CSVAEFGNTIYF.

The V and J genes are TRBV6-5 and TRBJ2-2; D is unclear. This CDR3 comprises 14 residues. The V gene's germline CDR1 is MNHEY and CDR2 SVGAGI. Deletions cut 6 bases from V and 4 bases from J, with 12 bases between. The CDR3 sequence: CASSLGPRTGELFF. The CDR3 DNA reads as TGTGCCAGCAGCTTAGGACCGCGCACCGGGGAGCTGTTTTTT.

This CDR3 reads CASSLGLADTQYF. In DNA, the CDR3 is TGTGCCAGCAGCTTAGGGTTGGCGGATACGCAGTATTTT. The gene calls are TRBV7-2 and TRBJ2-3; D is unresolved. The CDR3 loop spans 13 amino acids. With 1 base removed from V and 6 bases from J, the gap between germline ends came to 8 bases. Looked up from germline, CDR1 is SGHTA and CDR2 is FQGNSA. The complete variable domain, with remaining parts taken from reference TRBV7-2 and TRBJ2-3, reads GAGVSQSPSNKVTEKGKDVELRCDPISGHTALYWYRQSLGQGLEFLIYFQGNSAPDKSGLPSDRFSAERTGGSVSTLTIQRTQQEDSAVYLCASSLGLADTQYFGPGTRLTVL.